Shown below are 19 T cell receptor beta chains from a single sample sequenced in a study of CD8+ T cells in alopecia areata. Extraction and reverse transcription of RNA yielded cDNA as the sequencing template. The repertoire was sequenced with immunoSEQ multiplex PCR; TCRdb's copy has only in-frame clones and lacks some. The profile shows around 250,000 clones, around 67% of them singletons. Sequenced material: CD4+ T cells sorted from blood, taken at week 0. Every receptor here comes from a human donor with alopecia areata.

The chain has TRBV27 and TRBJ1-4, with a tentative D call TRBD1 (6 bases). The CDR3 loop spans 14 amino acids. Trimming pared 6 bases from V and 7 bases from J, leaving 15 bases between. Germline-derived CDR1 and CDR2 are MNHEY and SMNVEV (reference sequence). CDR3 region: CASSRPGGREKLFF. DNA of the CDR3: TGTGCCAGCAGCCGCCCGGGGGGGCGTGAAAAACTGTTTTTT.

This chain uses TRBV5-1 with TRBJ2-3, with D perhaps assigned TRBD1 or TRBD2 (5 bases each). The CDR3 length is 14 residues. Trimming pared 3 bases from V and 6 bases from J, leaving 14 bases between. Germline assignment: CDR1 SGHRS and CDR2 YFSETQ. In DNA, the CDR3 is TGCGCCAGCAGCTCTCCAGAGGGGTCGGATACGCAGTATTTT. Amino acid sequence: CASSSPEGSDTQYF.

This clone was seen a few times. The V gene is TRBV29-1, the J gene TRBJ2-5; 8 nucleotides align to TRBD2. The CDR3 spans 13 residues. In germline, CDR1 is SQVTM, CDR2 ANQGSEA. The V and J ends lost 5 bases and 4 bases, in that order; junction bases with no gene match: 6. CDR3 amino acids: CSVRGGGRETQYF. The CDR3 nucleotides are TGCAGCGTTCGGGGGGGCGGGCGAGAGACCCAGTACTTC.

The V call is TRBV30, the J call TRBJ1-5; D gene ambiguous. CDR1 and CDR2 (germline): GTSNPN, SVGIG (reference sequence). Trimming took off 0 bases at V and 4 bases at J, with 4 bases between the two ends. The CDR3 covers 12 residues. The CDR3 coding sequence is TGTGCCTGGAGTGTGGCAAATCAGCCCCAGCATTTT. Translated: CAWSVANQPQHF.

The chain is built from TRBV7-2 and TRBJ2-1; 10 bases align to TRBD2. Germline V gives CDR1 SGHTA, CDR2 FQGNSA. V was clipped by 5 bases and J by 12 bases; unmatched bases: 13. The CDR3 covers 15 residues. This CDR3 reads CASSRTSGALGMQFF. Written as DNA, the CDR3 is TGTGCCAGCAGCCGTACTAGCGGGGCCCTTGGGATGCAGTTCTTC.

This clone was seen a few times. The chain employs TRBV7-9 and TRBJ1-1; D ambiguous. This CDR3 region has 12 residues. CDR1 is SEHNR, CDR2 FQNEAQ, per germline (reference sequence). Trimming shortened V by 1 base and J by 4 bases, and 4 bases separated the two germline ends. The CDR3 spells CASSLDFTEAFF. CDR3 nucleotides: TGTGCCAGCAGCTTAGACTTCACTGAAGCTTTCTTT.

This clone was counted only a few times. This chain links TRBV7-9 with TRBJ1-1; 12 bases line up with TRBD1. This CDR3 region has 14 residues. V lost 5 bases to trimming and J lost 13 bases; unmatched junction nucleotides: 11. Germline CDR1 is SEHNR and CDR2 is FQNEAQ (reference sequence). CDR3 sequence reads: CASSNRDRGLIVFF. CDR3 bases: TGTGCCAGCAGCAACCGGGACAGGGGGCTTATTGTTTTCTTT.

This clone appeared a few times. The V gene is TRBV15, the J gene TRBJ2-7; unclear D gene. The CDR3 has 15 residues. V gave up 0 bases and J gave up 6 bases, with 15 bases separating them. Germline V gene data show CDR1 as LNHNV and CDR2 as YYDKDF (reference sequence). This CDR3 reads CATSRDLTGVSEQYF. The DNA of the CDR3 is TGTGCCACCAGCAGAGATCTGACTGGGGTGAGCGAGCAGTACTTC.

This sequence joins TRBV2 and TRBJ2-3; perhaps TRBD2 as D (5 bases). V dropped 4 bases and J dropped 1 base, with 6 bases sitting between them. This CDR3 is built from 13 residues. Germline CDR1 SNHLY, CDR2 FYNNEI. CDR3 coding DNA: TGTGCCAGCAGTGTGGAGGGCACAGATACGCAGTATTTT. This codes for CASSVEGTDTQYF. Based on the CDR3 plus reference TRBV2 and TRBJ2-3, the full variable domain is EPEVTQTPSHQVTQMGQEVILRCVPISNHLYFYWYRQILGQKVEFLVSFYNNEISEKSEIFDDQFSVERPDGSNFTLKIRSTKLEDSAMYFCASSVEGTDTQYFGPGTRLTVL.

This clone showed up just once. The V call is TRBV25-1, the J call TRBJ1-1, with 8 bases lining up with TRBD1. CDR1 and CDR2 from the germline V gene are MGHDK and SYGVNS. This CDR3 is built from 14 residues. V shed 4 bases, J shed 3 bases, and the junction held 4 bases outside the gene matches. The CDR3 here is CASSAVTGDTEAFF. CDR3 sequence (DNA): TGTGCCAGCAGTGCTGTGACAGGGGACACTGAAGCTTTCTTT.

V gene TRBV30 combines with J gene TRBJ2-5; D is perhaps TRBD1 or TRBD2 (5 bases each). The CDR3 consists of 14 residues. The ends were cut back, 3 bases at V and 4 bases at J, with 15 bases in the middle. CDR1 and CDR2 (germline): GTSNPN, SVGIG (reference sequence). The CDR3 protein is CAWSRGAGLETQYF. The CDR3 DNA reads TGTGCCTGGAGCCGTGGGGCAGGACTAGAGACCCAGTACTTC.

The chain recombines TRBV6-5 with TRBJ2-7, with D maybe TRBD1 (5 bases). Trimming pared 6 bases from V and 1 base from J, leaving 16 bases between. CDR3 length equals 15 residues. Germline V gene lookup returns CDR1 MNHEY and CDR2 SVGAGI. The CDR3 nucleotides read TGTGCCAGCAGCCAGGGCCCCCTGGGGTCCTACGAGCAGTACTTC. Amino acids: CASSQGPLGSYEQYF.

The chain has TRBV29-1 and TRBJ2-5, with a tentative D call TRBD2 (7 bases). Per the germline V gene, CDR1 is SQVTM and CDR2 is ANQGSEA. Trimming took 4 bases from V and 5 from J, leaving 20 bases between them. This CDR3 is 15 amino acids long. The DNA for the CDR3 is TGCAGCGTTGGATCGGGGGGCAATGCTAGGGAGACCCAGTACTTC. This gives the protein CSVGSGGNARETQYF.

This clone is a singleton in its sample. The gene calls are TRBV7-9 and TRBJ2-7; a weak D match, TRBD1 (5 bases). Per the germline V gene, CDR1 is SEHNR and CDR2 is FQNEAQ (reference sequence). Trimming left V 1 base short and J 2 bases short, with 9 bases between. There are 14 residues in the CDR3. CDR3 loop: CASSLGGRAYEQYF. The DNA of the CDR3 is TGTGCCAGCAGCTTAGGGGGCCGAGCCTACGAGCAGTACTTC. The full variable domain, with the rest looked up from reference TRBV7-9 and TRBJ2-7, is DTGVSQNPRHKITKRGQNVTFRCDPISEHNRLYWYRQTLGQGPEFLTYFQNEAQLEKSRLLSDRFSAERPKGSFSTLEIQRTEQGDSAMYLCASSLGGRAYEQYFGPGTRLTVT.

The chain has TRBV29-1 and TRBJ2-5; unclear D gene. Germline CDR1 SQVTM, CDR2 ANQGSEA. This CDR3 is built from 12 residues. V lost 4 bases and J lost 5, with 11 bases in between. The CDR3 here is CSVGSPVETQYF. The CDR3 coding sequence is TGCAGCGTTGGTTCACCGGTGGAGACCCAGTACTTC.

The chain uses TRBV6-5 and TRBJ2-5, with TRBD1 as a possible D gene (6 bases). Trimming left V 6 bases short and J 0 bases short, with 14 bases between. The V gene's germline CDR1 is MNHEY and CDR2 SVGAGI. CDR3 size: 15 residues. CDR3 DNA sequence: TGTGCCAGCAGCCGAACAGGGTCCAACCAAGAGACCCAGTACTTC. Translating it yields CASSRTGSNQETQYF.

This clone was picked up one time. The rearrangement uses TRBV4-2 and TRBJ2-6; D not resolved. The ends were cut back, 6 bases at V and 1 base at J, with 13 bases in the middle. This CDR3 has 16 amino acids. The germline V gene encodes CDR1 LGHNA and CDR2 YNFKEQ. Here the CDR3 reads CASSHPTKSGANVLTF. The DNA of the CDR3 is TGTGCCAGCAGTCATCCAACCAAATCTGGGGCCAACGTCCTGACTTTC.

This clone showed up just once. The chain combines TRBV7-2 with TRBJ2-5, with a weak D call TRBD1 (5 bases). Per the germline V gene, CDR1 is SGHTA and CDR2 is FQGNSA. The CDR3 is 14 amino acids. Trimming removed 1 base at V and 4 bases at J, with 10 bases between. The CDR3 DNA reads TGTGCCAGCAGCTTAGGGGCCAGGGCAGAGACCCAGTACTTC. Translating gives CASSLGARAETQYF.

This chain uses TRBV7-9 with TRBJ2-5; D perhaps matches TRBD2 (7 bases). Trimming shortened V by 3 bases and J by 1 base, and 9 bases separated the two germline ends. Germline V gene lookup returns CDR1 SEHNR and CDR2 FQNEAQ (reference sequence). The CDR3 length is 14 residues. The CDR3, as DNA: TGTGCCAGCAGCTTGGGGGGGCCCCAAGAGACCCAGTACTTC. It is translated as CASSLGGPQETQYF.